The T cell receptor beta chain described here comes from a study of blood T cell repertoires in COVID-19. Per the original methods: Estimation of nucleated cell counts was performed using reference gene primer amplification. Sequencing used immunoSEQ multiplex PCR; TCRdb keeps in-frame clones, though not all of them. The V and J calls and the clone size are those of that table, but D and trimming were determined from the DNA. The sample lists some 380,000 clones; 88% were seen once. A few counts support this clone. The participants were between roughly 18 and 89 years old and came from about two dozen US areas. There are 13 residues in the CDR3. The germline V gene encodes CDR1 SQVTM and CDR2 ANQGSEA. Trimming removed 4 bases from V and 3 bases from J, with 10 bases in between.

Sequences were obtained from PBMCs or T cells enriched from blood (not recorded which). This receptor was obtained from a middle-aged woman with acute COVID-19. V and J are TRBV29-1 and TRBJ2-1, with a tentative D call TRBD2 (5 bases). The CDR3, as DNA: TGCAGCGTTGTCGGGGTAGGCTACAATGAGCAGTTCTTC. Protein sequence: CSVVGVGYNEQFF.